This T cell receptor (beta chain) was recovered during a study of stem cell transplantation in POMP-related autoinflammatory disease. Overall study context: Defective thymoproteasomes were hypothesized to impair CD8+ T-cell positive selection. Study outcomes and limitations: PRAID patients trended toward lower TRB diversity and higher clonality in all analyzed T-cell subsets.

About this clone: What it recognizes is unknown.

The data were produced by immunoSEQ multiplex PCR, yet TCRdb's version contains in-frame clones alone and is incomplete. The sample comprises roughly 6,500 clones, 83% of which are singletons, and around 4% rests with the top ten. The J segment lost 1 base and the V segment lost 6 bases, leaving 6 bases of the junction unmatched. This CDR3 is built from 15 residues. Germline CDR1 MDHEN, CDR2 SYDVKM. Sequencing was carried out using a CXCR5-defined cell subset from PBMCs. The V and J genes are TRBV28 and TRBJ2-3; 8 nucleotides align to TRBD2. This receptor was identified in a human donor in good health. The CDR3 DNA follows: TGTGCCAGCAGAGTAGCGGGGTCGGGCACAGATACGCAGTATTTT. This sequence encodes CASRVAGSGTDTQYF.